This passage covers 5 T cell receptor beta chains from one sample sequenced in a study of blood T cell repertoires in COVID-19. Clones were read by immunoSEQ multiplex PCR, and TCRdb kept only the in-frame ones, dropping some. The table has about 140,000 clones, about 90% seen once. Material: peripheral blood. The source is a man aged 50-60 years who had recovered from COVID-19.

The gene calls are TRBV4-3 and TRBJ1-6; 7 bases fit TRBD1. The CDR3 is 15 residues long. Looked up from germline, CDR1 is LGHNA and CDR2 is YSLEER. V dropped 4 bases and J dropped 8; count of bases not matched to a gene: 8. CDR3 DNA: TGCGCCAGCAGCCGGGCGACAGGGAAATATTCACCCCTCCACTTT. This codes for CASSRATGKYSPLHF.

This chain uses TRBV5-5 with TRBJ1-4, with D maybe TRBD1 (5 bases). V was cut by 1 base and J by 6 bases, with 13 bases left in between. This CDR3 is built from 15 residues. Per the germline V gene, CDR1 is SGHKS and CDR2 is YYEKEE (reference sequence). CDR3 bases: TGTGCCAGCAGCTTGAGTGGCAGGGCGGATGAAAAACTGTTTTTT. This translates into CASSLSGRADEKLFF.

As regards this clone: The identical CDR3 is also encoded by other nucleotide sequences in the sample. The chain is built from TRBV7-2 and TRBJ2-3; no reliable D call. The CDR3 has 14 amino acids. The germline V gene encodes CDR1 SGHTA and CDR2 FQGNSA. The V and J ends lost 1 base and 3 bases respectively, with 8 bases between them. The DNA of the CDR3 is TGTGCCAGCAGCTTAGGTGGCAGAACAGATACGCAGTATTTT. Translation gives CASSLGGRTDTQYF.

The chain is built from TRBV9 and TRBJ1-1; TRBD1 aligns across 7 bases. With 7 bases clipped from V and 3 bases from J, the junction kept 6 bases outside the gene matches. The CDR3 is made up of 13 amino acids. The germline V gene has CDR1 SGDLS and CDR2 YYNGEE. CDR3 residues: CASGQGQHTEAFF. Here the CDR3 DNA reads TGTGCCAGCGGGCAGGGACAGCACACTGAAGCTTTCTTT.

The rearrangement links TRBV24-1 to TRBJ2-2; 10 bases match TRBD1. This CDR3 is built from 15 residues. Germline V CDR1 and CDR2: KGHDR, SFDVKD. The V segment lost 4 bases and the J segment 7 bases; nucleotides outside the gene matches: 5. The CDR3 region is CATSETGGDGGELFF. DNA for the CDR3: TGTGCCACCAGTGAGACAGGGGGCGACGGCGGGGAGCTGTTTTTT.